Following are 16 T cell receptor beta chains from one sample sequenced in a study of blood T cell repertoires in COVID-19. The assay was immunoSEQ multiplex PCR, and TCRdb's table has in-frame clones only and misses some. The profile shows about 90,000 clones, roughly 77% of them singletons. The source material was peripheral blood. The receptors were gathered from a human donor in a cohort sampled during active COVID-19.

The gene calls are TRBV5-1 and TRBJ1-4, with a weak D call TRBD1 (6 bases). Germline V CDR1 and CDR2: SGHRS, YFSETQ. Trimming cost V 5 bases and J 0 bases, with 8 bases left between them. CDR3 length equals 14 residues. The CDR3 region is CASRDSATNEKLFF. CDR3 coding DNA: TGCGCCAGCAGGGACAGTGCAACTAATGAAAAACTGTTTTTT.

This clone was detected only once. This chain links TRBV2 with TRBJ2-4; D gene ambiguous. This CDR3 spans 16 amino acids. V was cut by 1 base and J by 1 base, with 11 bases left in between. Per germline, CDR1 SNHLY and CDR2 FYNNEI. Here the CDR3 reads CASSEDRAVAKNIQYF. Here the CDR3 DNA reads TGTGCCAGCAGTGAAGACAGAGCAGTGGCCAAAAACATTCAGTACTTC.

This chain uses TRBV4-3 with TRBJ2-2, with no clear D. Germline CDR1 reads LGHNA; CDR2 reads YSLEER. V was clipped by 0 bases and J by 1 base, with 15 bases between them. The CDR3 contains 18 residues. The CDR3 loop reads CASSQEAPAALNTGELFF. The CDR3 DNA follows: TGCGCCAGCAGCCAAGAAGCCCCAGCAGCGTTGAACACCGGGGAGCTGTTTTTT.

In this sample, this clone turned up once. V gene TRBV2 combines with J gene TRBJ2-1, with 8 bases that match TRBD2. The V gene's germline CDR1 is SNHLY and CDR2 FYNNEI. This CDR3 is built from 14 residues. V shed 5 bases, J shed 10 bases, and the junction held 10 bases outside the gene matches. The CDR3 is CASSTTGGPGEQFF. The CDR3 DNA follows: TGTGCCAGCAGTACGACGGGGGGGCCTGGAGAGCAGTTCTTC.

This clone has just one count. The chain employs TRBV6-5 and TRBJ1-5; 7 positions agree with TRBD1. After removal of 0 bases from V and 7 bases from J, the junction contained 3 bases not matched to a gene. Germline assignment: CDR1 MNHEY and CDR2 SVGAGI. The CDR3 length is 14 residues. CDR3 coding DNA: TGTGCCAGCAGTTACTCAGGGGGCAGACAGCCCCAGCATTTT. This gives the protein CASSYSGGRQPQHF.

This chain joins TRBV11-3 and TRBJ1-2; 9 bases map to TRBD1. The trim removed 0 bases at V and 5 bases at J, leaving 7 bases unmatched. The CDR3 has 16 residues. Germline V gene data show CDR1 as SGHNT and CDR2 as YENEEA. CDR3 sequence reads: CASSLEGWDRVYGYTF. The CDR3 DNA reads TGTGCCAGCAGCTTAGAGGGGTGGGACAGGGTGTATGGCTACACCTTC.

This chain joins TRBV6-5 and TRBJ1-2; 8 bases map to TRBD1. CDR1 and CDR2 (germline): MNHEY, SVGAGI. Trimming removed 7 bases from V and 5 bases from J; junction bases left unmatched: 3. This CDR3 has 12 residues. The DNA of the CDR3 is TGTGCCAGCAAAACAGGGGGTTATGGCTACACCTTC. Its protein is CASKTGGYGYTF.

The chain employs TRBV5-1 and TRBJ1-2, with D perhaps matching TRBD1 (5 bases). This CDR3 is built from 13 residues. Trimming took off 5 bases at V and 3 bases at J, with 11 bases between the two ends. Looked up from germline, CDR1 is SGHRS and CDR2 is YFSETQ. The CDR3 DNA reads TGCGCCAGCAGGGCCGACAGCTACTATGGCTACACCTTC. Translating gives CASRADSYYGYTF.

The rearrangement links TRBV6-6 to TRBJ2-3; 14 positions agree with TRBD2. The CDR3 runs 15 residues. Germline trimming cut 4 bases from V and 6 bases from J; bases unmatched to any gene: 3. Per germline, CDR1 MNHNY and CDR2 SVGAGI (reference sequence). The CDR3 sequence: CASSSWTSGGDTQYF. The DNA of the CDR3 is TGTGCCAGCAGTTCATGGACTAGCGGGGGGGATACGCAGTATTTT.

The V and J genes are TRBV7-2 and TRBJ1-4; the D gene is possibly TRBD1 (5 bases). The germline V and J ends were trimmed by 5 bases and 8 bases, with 15 bases remaining between them. CDR3 length: 14 amino acids. In germline, CDR1 is SGHTA, CDR2 FQGNSA. The CDR3 region is CASSKGDAREKLFF. CDR3 nucleotide sequence: TGTGCCAGCAGCAAAGGGGATGCTAGAGAAAAACTGTTTTTT.

V gene TRBV25-1 combines with J gene TRBJ1-5; D is unresolved. Germline CDR1 reads MGHDK; CDR2 reads SYGVNS. V was pared by 8 bases and J by 6 bases, with 14 bases between. The CDR3 totals 13 residues. The CDR3: CASSRTAGQPQHF. The DNA for the CDR3 is TGTGCCAGCTCCCGGACGGCGGGTCAGCCCCAGCATTTT.

The gene calls are TRBV19 and TRBJ1-2, with 12 bases that match TRBD1. The trim removed 3 bases at V and 7 bases at J, leaving 12 bases unmatched. Germline assignment: CDR1 LNHDA and CDR2 SQIVND (reference sequence). The CDR3 has 17 amino acids. The CDR3 sequence: CASSIGRGQGAKGGYTF. In nucleotides, the CDR3 is TGTGCCAGTAGTATCGGCAGGGGACAGGGGGCCAAGGGTGGCTACACCTTC.

This chain joins TRBV7-9 and TRBJ2-5; perhaps TRBD1 as D (6 bases). This CDR3 has 13 amino acids. Between the trimmed V and J ends, which lost 6 bases and 7 bases, there was a span of 15 bases. Germline V gene lookup returns CDR1 SEHNR and CDR2 FQNEAQ (reference sequence). The DNA for the CDR3 is TGTGCCAGCAGAACAGACAGGATATGGACCCAGTACTTC. This translates into CASRTDRIWTQYF. Full variable domain (remainder filled in from reference TRBV7-9 and TRBJ2-5): DTGVSQNPRHKITKRGQNVTFRCDPISEHNRLYWYRQTLGQGPEFLTYFQNEAQLEKSRLLSDRFSAERPKGSFSTLEIQRTEQGDSAMYLCASRTDRIWTQYFGPGTRLLVL.

The chain's CDR3 is CAWTLQGSPPNEQYF. DNA for the CDR3: TGTGCCTGGACCCTACAGGGTAGCCCGCCCAACGAGCAGTACTTC. The V and J genes are TRBV30 and TRBJ2-7; D may be TRBD1 (6 bases). Per germline, CDR1 GTSNPN and CDR2 SVGIG (reference sequence). The CDR3 loop spans 15 amino acids. The V and J ends lost 4 bases and 5 bases respectively, with 21 bases between them.

The rearrangement joins TRBV11-2 to TRBJ1-4; D perhaps matches TRBD1 (5 bases). Germline-derived CDR1 and CDR2 are SGHAT and FQNNGV. This CDR3 comprises 15 residues. The V end was cut by 4 bases, the J end by 12 bases, with 21 bases between. Written as DNA, the CDR3 is TGTGCCAGCAGCTCCCTGGGGGGTTTAAATGATCAACTGTTTTTT. Translation gives CASSSLGGLNDQLFF.

V gene TRBV18 combines with J gene TRBJ1-1; the D is unclear. V was clipped by 6 bases and J by 1 base, with 24 bases between them. This CDR3 region has 18 residues. Germline V gene data show CDR1 as KGHSH and CDR2 as LQKENI. The CDR3 DNA reads TGTGCCAGCTCGCAACTTCCGGCCAACACGGCGGGGAACACTGAAGCTTTCTTT. It yields the protein CASSQLPANTAGNTEAFF. Complete variable domain (other parts from reference TRBV18 and TRBJ1-1): NAGVMQNPRHLVRRRGQEARLRCSPMKGHSHVYWYRQLPEEGLKFMVYLQKENIIDESGMPKERFSAEFPKEGPSILRIQQVVRGDSAAYFCASSQLPANTAGNTEAFFGQGTRLTVV.